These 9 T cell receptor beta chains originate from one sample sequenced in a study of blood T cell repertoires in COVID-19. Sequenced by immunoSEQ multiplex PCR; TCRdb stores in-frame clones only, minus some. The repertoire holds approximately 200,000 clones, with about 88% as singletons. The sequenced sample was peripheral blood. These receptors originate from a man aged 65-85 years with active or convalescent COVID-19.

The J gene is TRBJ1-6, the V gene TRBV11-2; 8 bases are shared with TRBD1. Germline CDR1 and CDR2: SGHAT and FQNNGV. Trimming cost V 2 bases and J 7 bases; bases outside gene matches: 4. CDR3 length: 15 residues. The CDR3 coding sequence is TGTGCCAGCAGCTTATTGAGGACAGGGAATTCACCCCTCCACTTT. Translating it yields CASSLLRTGNSPLHF.

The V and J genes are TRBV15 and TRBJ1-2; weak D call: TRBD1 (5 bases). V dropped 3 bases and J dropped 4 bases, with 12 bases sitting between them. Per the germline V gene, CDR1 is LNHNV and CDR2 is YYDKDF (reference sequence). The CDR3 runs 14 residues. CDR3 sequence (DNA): TGTGCCACCAGCAGGGGAGGGGACTTCTATGGCTACACCTTC. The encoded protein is CATSRGGDFYGYTF.

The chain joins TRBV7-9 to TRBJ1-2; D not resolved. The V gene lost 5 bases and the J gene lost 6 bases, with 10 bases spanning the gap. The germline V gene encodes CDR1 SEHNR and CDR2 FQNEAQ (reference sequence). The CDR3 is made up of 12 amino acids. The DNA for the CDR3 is TGTGCCAGCAGCCCCACGCCGGATGGCTACACCTTC. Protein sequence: CASSPTPDGYTF.

The CDR3 DNA reads TGTGCCAGCAGCCAAGGCCGGGCAGGGGAGCAGTTCTTC. Protein product: CASSQGRAGEQFF. The chain employs TRBV3-1 (or the pseudogene TRBV3-2) and TRBJ2-1; D possibly corresponds to TRBD1 (5 bases). The CDR3 spans 13 residues. The ends were cut back, 1 base at V and 10 bases at J, with 11 bases in the middle. Germline CDR1 reads LGHDT; CDR2 reads YNNKEL (reference sequence).

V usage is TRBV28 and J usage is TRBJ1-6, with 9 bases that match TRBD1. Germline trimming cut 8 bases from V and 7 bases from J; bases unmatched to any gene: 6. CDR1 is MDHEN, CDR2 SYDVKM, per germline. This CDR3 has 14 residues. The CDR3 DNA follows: TGTGCCAGCGGAACCGGGACAGGGAATTCACCCCTCCACTTT. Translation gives CASGTGTGNSPLHF.

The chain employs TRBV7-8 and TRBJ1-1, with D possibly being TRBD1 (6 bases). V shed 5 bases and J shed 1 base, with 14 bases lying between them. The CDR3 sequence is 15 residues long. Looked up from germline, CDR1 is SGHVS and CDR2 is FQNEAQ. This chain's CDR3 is CASSPPRGPNTEAFF. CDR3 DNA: TGTGCCAGCAGCCCCCCCAGGGGCCCGAACACTGAAGCTTTCTTT.

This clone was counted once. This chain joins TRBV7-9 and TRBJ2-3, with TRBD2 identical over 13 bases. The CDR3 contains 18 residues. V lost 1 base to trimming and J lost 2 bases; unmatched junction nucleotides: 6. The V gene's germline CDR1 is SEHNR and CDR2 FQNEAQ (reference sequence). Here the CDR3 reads CASSLEFGLAGDTDTQYF. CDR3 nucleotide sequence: TGTGCCAGCAGCTTAGAGTTTGGACTAGCGGGAGACACAGATACGCAGTATTTT.

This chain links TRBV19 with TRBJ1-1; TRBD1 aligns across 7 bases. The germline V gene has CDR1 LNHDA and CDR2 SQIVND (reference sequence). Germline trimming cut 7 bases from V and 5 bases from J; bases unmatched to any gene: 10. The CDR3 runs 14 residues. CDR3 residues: CASIKGALGTEAFF. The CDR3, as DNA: TGTGCCAGTATAAAGGGGGCTCTGGGGACTGAAGCTTTCTTT.

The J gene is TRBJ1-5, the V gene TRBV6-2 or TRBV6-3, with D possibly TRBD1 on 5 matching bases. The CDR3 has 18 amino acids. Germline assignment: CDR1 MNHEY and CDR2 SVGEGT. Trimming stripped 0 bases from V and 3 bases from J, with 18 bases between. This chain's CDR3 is CASSYSRVFGQNNQPQHF. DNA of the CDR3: TGTGCCAGCAGTTACTCGAGAGTTTTTGGACAAAACAATCAGCCCCAGCATTTT.